This T cell receptor (beta chain) was captured in a study of blood T cell repertoires in COVID-19. Study in general: The study drew acute and convalescent COVID-19 samples from the United States, Italy and Spain. PBMCs, B-cell-depleted T cells, or T cells provided the cDNA or gDNA that made up the material.

Across about two dozen US areas, participants ranged in age from about 18 to 100 years. The sample holds one count of this clone. As handled by the study authors: Amplifying reference gene primers gave estimates of nucleated cell counts. TCRdb keeps only in-frame clones here, not all; method: immunoSEQ multiplex PCR. V, J and clone size were drawn from that table, and D and trimming were deduced from the DNA. The repertoire holds around 380,000 clones, with more than 70% as singletons. Trimming pared 5 bases from V and 8 bases from J, leaving 10 bases between. Looked up from germline, CDR1 is DFQATT and CDR2 is SNEGSKA (reference sequence). The CDR3 spans 11 residues.

The source material was PBMCs or T cells enriched from blood (not recorded which). The V call is TRBV20-1, the J call TRBJ2-1; D unclear. This receptor was taken from a man aged 25-45 years who had recovered from COVID-19. CDR3 nucleotide sequence: TGCAGTGCTCCGGTCGTATATGAGCAGTTCTTC. Translation: CSAPVVYEQFF.